Shown below are 19 T cell receptor beta chains from a single sample sequenced in a study of radiation and T cells in renal cell carcinoma. Time point given: blood 2 weeks post-SBRT. Treatment indicated: 15 Gy SBRT to primary tumor, nephrectomy 4 weeks later. Using immunoSEQ multiplex PCR, the repertoire was profiled, and TCRdb retains in-frame clones only, with some absent. This sample has some 120,000 clones, with 88% found just once. The source material was blood, sampled from a patient whose treatment included radiotherapy and nephrectomy. The receptors originated from a woman aged 70-85 years with renal cell carcinoma.

This clone was counted a single time. The chain is built from TRBV5-4 and TRBJ2-5; tentatively, D is TRBD1 (5 bases). V lost 3 bases to trimming and J lost 3 bases, with 15 bases between them. The CDR3 contains 15 residues. Germline V gene data show CDR1 as SGHNT and CDR2 as YYREEE (reference sequence). The CDR3 nucleotides read TGTGCCAGCAGCTCTCCCAAGGGGCAAGAAGAGACCCAGTACTTC. It codes for CASSSPKGQEETQYF.

The V gene is TRBV4-3, the J gene TRBJ2-6; D gene ambiguous. V lost 0 bases to trimming and J lost 0 bases, with 9 bases between them. The CDR3 runs to 17 residues. CDR1 is LGHNA and CDR2 is YSLEER in the germline V gene. The CDR3 DNA reads TGCGCCAGCAGCCAAGATGGAAGGATCTCTGGGGCCAACGTCCTGACTTTC. Protein product: CASSQDGRISGANVLTF.

The J gene is TRBJ1-2, the V gene TRBV29-1; 7 bases match TRBD1. This CDR3 region has 16 residues. V dropped 5 bases and J dropped 0; count of bases not matched to a gene: 12. Germline lookup yields CDR1 SQVTM and CDR2 ANQGSEA. CDR3 region: CSVSYNPGGPNYGYTF. The CDR3 coding sequence is TGCAGCGTTTCGTACAACCCAGGGGGGCCTAACTATGGCTACACCTTC.

In nucleotides, the CDR3 is TGTGCCAGCAGTTTCACAGGGGATAGAAATTCACCCCTCCACTTT. This sequence encodes CASSFTGDRNSPLHF. The chain carries TRBV27 and TRBJ1-6; 7 bases fit TRBD1. CDR3 length equals 15 residues. V lost 3 bases to trimming and J lost 7 bases; unmatched junction nucleotides: 6. Germline CDR1 is MNHEY and CDR2 is SMNVEV (reference sequence).

The V and J genes are TRBV7-9 and TRBJ1-2; D ambiguous. V was trimmed by 6 bases and J by 4 bases, leaving 6 bases between them. Germline V gives CDR1 SEHNR, CDR2 FQNEAQ (reference sequence). The CDR3 loop spans 11 amino acids. CDR3 bases: TGTGCCAGCAGTATATCCTATGGCTACACCTTC. This encodes CASSISYGYTF.

The chain employs TRBV5-1 and TRBJ2-3; a possible D gene is TRBD1 (6 bases). The V end was cut by 0 bases, the J end by 0 bases, with 11 bases between. This CDR3 spans 16 amino acids. Germline assignment: CDR1 SGHRS and CDR2 YFSETQ. The CDR3 region is CASSLGRTASTDTQYF. The CDR3 bases are TGCGCCAGCAGCTTGGGACGGACAGCTAGCACAGATACGCAGTATTTT.

This chain connects TRBV5-6 to TRBJ2-5; D is uncertain. This CDR3 has 13 amino acids. The germline V and J ends were trimmed by 7 bases and 5 bases, with 15 bases remaining between them. Per germline, CDR1 SGHDT and CDR2 YYEEEE. In nucleotides, the CDR3 is TGTGCCAGCGCCCTCGGCATTATGGAGACCCAGTACTTC. Residues: CASALGIMETQYF.

The chain links TRBV7-9 to TRBJ2-1; D not resolved. The germline V and J ends were trimmed by 5 bases and 6 bases, with 14 bases remaining between them. Looked up from germline, CDR1 is SEHNR and CDR2 is FQNEAQ (reference sequence). CDR3 length: 14 amino acids. CDR3 residues: CASSKDTRVNEQFF. The DNA for the CDR3 is TGTGCCAGCAGCAAAGACACCCGGGTCAATGAGCAGTTCTTC.

The chain joins TRBV29-1 to TRBJ1-1; 9 bases agree with TRBD1. This CDR3 region has 13 residues. Trimming cost V 6 bases and J 4 bases; bases outside gene matches: 6. The germline V gene encodes CDR1 SQVTM and CDR2 ANQGSEA. The CDR3 DNA reads as TGCAGCGTCTCGACAGGGGGGAGCACTGAAGCTTTCTTT. This translates into CSVSTGGSTEAFF.

The V call is TRBV6-1, the J call TRBJ1-5; D might be TRBD1 (5 bases). Germline-derived CDR1 and CDR2 are MNHNS and SASEGT. The CDR3 runs 17 residues. V was clipped by 0 bases and J by 7 bases, with 19 bases between them. The CDR3 DNA reads TGTGCCAGCAGTGAAGCGCTTGGGGGGTTGAAGGGACAGCCCCAGCATTTT. Translated, it gives CASSEALGGLKGQPQHF.

This clone has only one observation. The chain is built from TRBV7-8 and TRBJ1-2; D ambiguous. The CDR3 runs to 14 residues. The germline V and J ends were trimmed by 2 bases and 5 bases, with 12 bases remaining between them. Germline loops: CDR1 SGHVS, CDR2 FQNEAQ. CDR3 nucleotides: TGTGCCAGCAGCTTAACCGGAAAGGATTATGGCTACACCTTC. Encoded protein: CASSLTGKDYGYTF.

The chain uses TRBV5-1 and TRBJ2-3; maybe TRBD1 (5 bases). CDR1 SGHRS and CDR2 YFSETQ come from the germline V gene. This CDR3 has 16 amino acids. Trimming removed 5 bases at V and 2 bases at J, with 18 bases between. The CDR3 DNA is TGCGCCAGCAGAAACCTAGACAGCCGGGCCACAGATACGCAGTATTTT. Its translation: CASRNLDSRATDTQYF.

The chain has TRBV19 and TRBJ1-2; possible D gene TRBD1, 5 bases. The CDR3 length is 15 residues. Germline loops: CDR1 LNHDA, CDR2 SQIVND (reference sequence). V was shortened by 1 base and J by 5 bases, with 14 bases between the two germline ends. The DNA of the CDR3 is TGTGCCAGTAGTATAGGAGGGCAGGGTCGATATGGCTACACCTTC. Amino acid sequence: CASSIGGQGRYGYTF.

This chain joins TRBV5-8 and TRBJ1-1; D gene unclear. The germline gives CDR1 SGHTS, CDR2 YDEGEE. V dropped 5 bases and J dropped 3 bases, with 5 bases sitting between them. The CDR3 has 11 residues. CDR3 amino acids: CASSWDTEAFF. Here the CDR3 DNA reads TGTGCCAGCAGTTGGGACACTGAAGCTTTCTTT.

The chain links TRBV9 to TRBJ1-4; D ambiguous. Per the germline V gene, CDR1 is SGDLS and CDR2 is YYNGEE. The V end lost 0 bases, the J end lost 7 bases, and 10 bases lay between the germline ends. The CDR3 spans 14 residues. This CDR3 is CASSVGTASEKLFF. The CDR3 bases are TGTGCCAGCAGCGTAGGGACGGCAAGTGAAAAACTGTTTTTT.

The genes are TRBV4-3 and TRBJ2-7; D may correspond to TRBD1 or TRBD2 (5 bases each). CDR1 is LGHNA and CDR2 is YSLEER in the germline V gene. Trimming cost V 0 bases and J 6 bases, with 15 bases left between them. CDR3 length: 15 amino acids. CDR3 DNA sequence: TGCGCCAGCAGCCAAGATCGGGGCGGGCCCCTCGAGCAGTACTTC. Protein sequence: CASSQDRGGPLEQYF.

The rearrangement uses TRBV7-8 and TRBJ1-2; D is unresolved. The germline V and J ends were trimmed by 1 base and 2 bases, with 23 bases remaining between them. Germline V CDR1 and CDR2: SGHVS, FQNEAQ. The CDR3 has 19 residues. The CDR3 DNA reads as TGTGCCAGCAGCTTAGTCGGCATCGTCGGCCTTGCTCAAAACTATGGCTACACCTTC. As protein: CASSLVGIVGLAQNYGYTF.

This chain links TRBV4-1 with TRBJ1-2; D is ambiguous. Germline-derived CDR1 and CDR2 are MGHRA and YSYEKL. V dropped 3 bases and J dropped 0 bases, with 11 bases sitting between them. The CDR3 is 15 residues long. DNA for the CDR3: TGCGCCAGCAGCCAGATTGGAGGAGCTAACTATGGCTACACCTTC. Amino acids: CASSQIGGANYGYTF.

This rearrangement joins TRBV5-1 to TRBJ1-1; 8 nucleotides line up with TRBD1. The CDR3 sequence is 20 residues long. V dropped 1 base and J dropped 0; count of bases not matched to a gene: 17. The germline V gene encodes CDR1 SGHRS and CDR2 YFSETQ. CDR3 DNA: TGCGCCAGCAGCTTGTGGGGGCTCGGACAGGGCATCAGAATGAACACTGAAGCTTTCTTT. Protein sequence: CASSLWGLGQGIRMNTEAFF.